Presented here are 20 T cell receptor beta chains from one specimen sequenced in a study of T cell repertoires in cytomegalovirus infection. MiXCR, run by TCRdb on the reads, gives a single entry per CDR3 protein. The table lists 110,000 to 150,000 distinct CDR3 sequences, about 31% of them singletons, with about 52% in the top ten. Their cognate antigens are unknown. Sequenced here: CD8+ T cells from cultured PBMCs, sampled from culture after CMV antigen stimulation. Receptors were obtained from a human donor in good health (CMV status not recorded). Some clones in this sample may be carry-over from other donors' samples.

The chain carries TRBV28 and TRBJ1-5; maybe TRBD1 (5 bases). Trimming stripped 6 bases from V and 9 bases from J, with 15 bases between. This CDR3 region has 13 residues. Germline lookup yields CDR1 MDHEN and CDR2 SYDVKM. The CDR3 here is CASSYRGSGPQHF. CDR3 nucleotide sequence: TGTGCCAGCAGCTATCGGGGCTCGGGGCCCCAGCATTTT.

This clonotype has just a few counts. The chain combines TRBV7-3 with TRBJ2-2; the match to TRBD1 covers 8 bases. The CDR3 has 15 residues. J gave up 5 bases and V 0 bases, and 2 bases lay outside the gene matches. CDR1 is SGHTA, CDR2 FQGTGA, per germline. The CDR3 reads CASSLTDRGTGELFF. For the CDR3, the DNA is TGTGCCAGCAGCTTAACCGACAGGGGTACCGGGGAGCTGTTTTTT.

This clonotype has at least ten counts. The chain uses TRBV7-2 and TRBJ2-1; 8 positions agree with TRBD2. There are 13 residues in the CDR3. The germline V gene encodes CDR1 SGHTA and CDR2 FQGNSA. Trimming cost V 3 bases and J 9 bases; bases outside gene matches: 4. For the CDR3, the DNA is TGTGCCAGCAGCTTGACTAGCGCCGGTGAGCAGTTCTTC. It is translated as CASSLTSAGEQFF.

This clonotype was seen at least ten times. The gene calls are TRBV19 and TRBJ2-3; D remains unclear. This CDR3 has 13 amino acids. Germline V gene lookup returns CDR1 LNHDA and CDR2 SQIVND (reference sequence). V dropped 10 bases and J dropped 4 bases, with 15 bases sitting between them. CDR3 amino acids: CATSLVSADTQYF. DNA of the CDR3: TGTGCCACCTCCCTTGTCTCGGCAGATACGCAGTATTTT.

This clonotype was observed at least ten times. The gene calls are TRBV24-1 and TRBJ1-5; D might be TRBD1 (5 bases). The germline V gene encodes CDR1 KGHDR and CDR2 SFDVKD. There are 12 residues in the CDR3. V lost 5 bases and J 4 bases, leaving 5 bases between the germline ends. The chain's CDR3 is CATSGGNQPQHF. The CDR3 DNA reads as TGTGCCACCAGTGGGGGGAATCAGCCCCAGCATTTT.

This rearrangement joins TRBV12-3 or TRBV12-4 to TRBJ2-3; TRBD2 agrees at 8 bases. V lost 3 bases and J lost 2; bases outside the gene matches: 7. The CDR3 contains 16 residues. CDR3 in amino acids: CASSLTGGDSTDTQYF. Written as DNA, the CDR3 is TGTGCCAGCAGTTTGACCGGGGGGGACTCCACAGATACGCAGTATTTT.

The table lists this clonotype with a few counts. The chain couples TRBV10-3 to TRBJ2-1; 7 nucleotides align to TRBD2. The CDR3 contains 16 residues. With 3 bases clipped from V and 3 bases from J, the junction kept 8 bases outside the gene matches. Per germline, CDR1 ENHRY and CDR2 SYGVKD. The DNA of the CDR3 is TGTGCCATCAGTGAAAGTCTGGCTAGCGGCTACAATGAGCAGTTCTTC. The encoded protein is CAISESLASGYNEQFF.

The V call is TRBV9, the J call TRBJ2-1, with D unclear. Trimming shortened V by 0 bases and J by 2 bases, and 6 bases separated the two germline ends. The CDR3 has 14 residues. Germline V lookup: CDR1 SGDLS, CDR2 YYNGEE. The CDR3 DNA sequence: TGTGCCAGCAGCGTAGAAGGGACCTACAATGAGCAGTTCTTC. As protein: CASSVEGTYNEQFF.

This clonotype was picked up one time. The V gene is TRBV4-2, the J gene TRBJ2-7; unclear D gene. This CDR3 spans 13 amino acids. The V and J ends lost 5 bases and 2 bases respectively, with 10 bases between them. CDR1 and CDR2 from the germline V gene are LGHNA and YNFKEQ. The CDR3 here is CASSKDGTYEQYF. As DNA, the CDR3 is TGTGCCAGCAGCAAGGACGGAACCTACGAGCAGTACTTC.

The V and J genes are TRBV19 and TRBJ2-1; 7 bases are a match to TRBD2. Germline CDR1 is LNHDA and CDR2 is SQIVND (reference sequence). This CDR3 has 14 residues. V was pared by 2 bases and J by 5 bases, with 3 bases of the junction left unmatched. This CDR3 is CASSISGEHNEQFF. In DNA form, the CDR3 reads TGTGCCAGTAGTATAAGCGGGGAGCACAATGAGCAGTTCTTC.

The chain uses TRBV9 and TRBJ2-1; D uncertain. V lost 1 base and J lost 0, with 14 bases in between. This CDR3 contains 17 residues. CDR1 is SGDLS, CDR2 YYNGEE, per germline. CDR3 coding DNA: TGTGCCAGCAGCGTAAATCCCCTATACAGCTCCTACAATGAGCAGTTCTTC. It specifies CASSVNPLYSSYNEQFF.

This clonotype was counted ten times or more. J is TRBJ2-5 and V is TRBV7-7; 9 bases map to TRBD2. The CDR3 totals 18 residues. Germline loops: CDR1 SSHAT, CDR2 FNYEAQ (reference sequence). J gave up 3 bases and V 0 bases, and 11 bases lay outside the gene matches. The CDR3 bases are TGTGCCAGCAGCTTAGCCCTCTCCCTAGCGGGGAGCAAAGAGACCCAGTACTTC. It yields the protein CASSLALSLAGSKETQYF.

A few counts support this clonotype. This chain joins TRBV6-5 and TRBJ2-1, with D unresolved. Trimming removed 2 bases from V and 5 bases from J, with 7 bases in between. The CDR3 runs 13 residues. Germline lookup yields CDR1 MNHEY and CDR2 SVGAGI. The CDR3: CASSYNRHNEQFF. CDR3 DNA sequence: TGTGCCAGCAGTTACAACCGGCACAATGAGCAGTTCTTC.

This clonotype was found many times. For the CDR3, the DNA is TGCGCCAGCAGCTCGACAGGGTTTCTGACTGAAGCTTTCTTT. Protein: CASSSTGFLTEAFF. The chain carries TRBV5-1 and TRBJ1-1; 7 bases agree with TRBD1. The germline CDR1 and CDR2 sequences are SGHRS and YFSETQ. The junction had 7 bases not matched to a gene; V was cut back by 3 bases and J by 5 bases. This CDR3 has 14 amino acids.

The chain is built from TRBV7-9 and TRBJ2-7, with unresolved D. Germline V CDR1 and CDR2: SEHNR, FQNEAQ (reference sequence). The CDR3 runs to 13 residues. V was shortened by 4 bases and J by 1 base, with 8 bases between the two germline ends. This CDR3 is CASSYGDSYEQYF. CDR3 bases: TGTGCCAGCAGCTATGGGGATTCCTACGAGCAGTACTTC.

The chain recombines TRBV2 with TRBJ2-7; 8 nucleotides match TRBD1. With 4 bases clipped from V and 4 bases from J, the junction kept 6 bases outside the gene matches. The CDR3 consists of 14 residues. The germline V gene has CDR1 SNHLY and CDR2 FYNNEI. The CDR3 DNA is TGTGCCAGCAGTGTCGCAGGGGGCACGTACGAGCAGTACTTC. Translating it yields CASSVAGGTYEQYF.

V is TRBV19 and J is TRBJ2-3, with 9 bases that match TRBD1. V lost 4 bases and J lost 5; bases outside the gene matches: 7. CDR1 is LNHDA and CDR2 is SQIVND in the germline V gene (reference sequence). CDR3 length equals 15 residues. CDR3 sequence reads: CASSRPGQGVDTQYF. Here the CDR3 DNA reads TGTGCCAGTAGTAGACCGGGACAGGGAGTAGATACGCAGTATTTT.

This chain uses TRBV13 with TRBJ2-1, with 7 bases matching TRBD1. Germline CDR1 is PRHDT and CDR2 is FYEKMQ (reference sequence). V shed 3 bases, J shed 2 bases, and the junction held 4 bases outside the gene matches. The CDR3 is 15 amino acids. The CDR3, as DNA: TGTGCCAGCAGCTTCTTACAGGGGCCCTACAATGAGCAGTTCTTC. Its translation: CASSFLQGPYNEQFF.

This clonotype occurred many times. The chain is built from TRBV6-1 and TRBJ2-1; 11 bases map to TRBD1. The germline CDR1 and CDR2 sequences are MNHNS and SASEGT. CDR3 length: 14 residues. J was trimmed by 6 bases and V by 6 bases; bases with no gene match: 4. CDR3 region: CASSPGQGVNEQFF. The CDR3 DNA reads TGTGCCAGCAGCCCGGGACAGGGGGTCAATGAGCAGTTCTTC.

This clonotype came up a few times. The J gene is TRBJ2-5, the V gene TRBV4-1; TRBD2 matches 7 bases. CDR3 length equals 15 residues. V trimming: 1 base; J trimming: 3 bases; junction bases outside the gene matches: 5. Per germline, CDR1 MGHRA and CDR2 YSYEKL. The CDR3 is CASSQVTSEEETQYF. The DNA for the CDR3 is TGCGCCAGCAGCCAAGTAACTAGCGAGGAAGAGACCCAGTACTTC.